Shown below are 14 T cell receptor beta chains from a single sample sequenced in a study of blood T cell repertoires in COVID-19. Assay: immunoSEQ multiplex PCR; the TCRdb copy retains only in-frame clones and omits some. The sample includes roughly 200,000 clones, roughly 84% of them seen just once. The sequencing sample was made of PBMCs or T cells enriched from blood (not recorded which). The receptors derive from a woman in her twenties or thirties who had been exposed to COVID-19.

V usage is TRBV29-1 and J usage is TRBJ1-2; TRBD1 matches 9 bases. Trimming at V came to 6 bases and at J to 9 bases, leaving 11 bases not matched to a gene. Germline-derived CDR1 and CDR2 are SQVTM and ANQGSEA. This CDR3 region has 13 residues. The CDR3, as DNA: TGCAGCGTCGCGGAGACAGGGGGAAAAAGCTACACCTTC. It encodes CSVAETGGKSYTF.

The J gene is TRBJ2-7, the V gene TRBV15; 12 positions agree with TRBD1. V shed 4 bases, J shed 5 bases, and the junction held 9 bases outside the gene matches. CDR3 length equals 16 residues. Germline lookup yields CDR1 LNHNV and CDR2 YYDKDF (reference sequence). The CDR3 region has the DNA TGTGCCACCAGCATTCCTCCGGGACAGGGGGCGGACGAGCAGTACTTC. The encoded protein is CATSIPPGQGADEQYF.

The rearrangement links TRBV20-1 to TRBJ2-5, with D possibly being TRBD2 (6 bases). Germline loops: CDR1 DFQATT, CDR2 SNEGSKA (reference sequence). This CDR3 is built from 14 residues. V gave up 3 bases and J gave up 0 bases, with 11 bases separating them. CDR3 in DNA: TGCAGTGCTAGTACTAGCCCCTACCAAGAGACCCAGTACTTC. It yields the protein CSASTSPYQETQYF.

The gene calls are TRBV6-5 and TRBJ1-1, with 8 bases that match TRBD1. Losses at the gene ends were 7 bases for V and 4 bases for J; bases not matched to a gene: 5. Looked up from germline, CDR1 is MNHEY and CDR2 is SVGAGI. The CDR3 is 13 amino acids. CDR3 protein: CASTDRGGTEAFF. CDR3 coding DNA: TGTGCCAGCACCGACAGGGGAGGCACTGAAGCTTTCTTT.

This chain uses TRBV7-3 with TRBJ2-2, with D perhaps matching TRBD2 (5 bases). CDR3 length: 14 residues. The germline V gene encodes CDR1 SGHTA and CDR2 FQGTGA. The V end lost 5 bases, the J end lost 1 base, and 8 bases lay between the germline ends. As DNA, the CDR3 is TGTGCCAGCAGCACGGGGAAGAACACCGGGGAGCTGTTTTTT. It encodes CASSTGKNTGELFF.

V and J are TRBV5-4 and TRBJ2-3; maybe TRBD2 (5 bases). Between the trimmed V and J ends, which lost 0 bases and 0 bases, there was a span of 8 bases. Germline CDR1 is SGHNT and CDR2 is YYREEE (reference sequence). CDR3 length equals 15 residues. For the CDR3, the DNA is TGTGCCAGCAGCTTGGATCTAGCTAGCACAGATACGCAGTATTTT. This gives the protein CASSLDLASTDTQYF.

The V call is TRBV12-3 or TRBV12-4, the J call TRBJ2-2, with D perhaps TRBD2 (6 bases). This CDR3 has 13 residues. Trimming left V 7 bases short and J 5 bases short, with 11 bases between. The CDR3 spells CASIFSGTGELFF. In nucleotides, the CDR3 is TGTGCCAGCATTTTTAGCGGTACCGGGGAGCTGTTTTTT.

This chain links TRBV7-9 with TRBJ2-5; possible D gene TRBD2, 6 bases. Per germline, CDR1 SEHNR and CDR2 FQNEAQ (reference sequence). This CDR3 has 15 residues. V was trimmed by 1 base and J by 5 bases, leaving 14 bases between them. In DNA form, the CDR3 reads TGTGCCAGCAGCTTAGATGGGGGGAGTGAGGAGACCCAGTACTTC. Translation gives CASSLDGGSEETQYF.

The V gene is TRBV7-6, the J gene TRBJ2-5; weak D call: TRBD1 (6 bases). The CDR3 loop spans 18 amino acids. The V end lost 5 bases, the J end lost 3 bases, and 25 bases lay between the germline ends. From germline, CDR1 is SGHVS and CDR2 FNYEAQ. The CDR3 reads CASSHISVRTATEETQYF. The CDR3, as DNA: TGTGCCAGCAGCCACATATCAGTTAGGACAGCCACCGAAGAGACCCAGTACTTC. The full variable domain, in which reference TRBV7-6 and TRBJ2-5 provide the parts outside the CDR3, is GAGVSQSPRYKVTKRGQDVALRCDPISGHVSLYWYRQALGQGPEFLTYFNYEAQQDKSGLPNDRFSAERPEGSISTLTIQRTEQRDSAMYRCASSHISVRTATEETQYFGPGTRLLVL.

The genes are TRBV5-4 and TRBJ2-3; D may be TRBD2 (6 bases). Germline V gene sequence: CDR1 SGHNT, CDR2 YYREEE (reference sequence). This CDR3 region has 14 residues. The germline V and J ends were trimmed by 4 bases and 5 bases, with 14 bases remaining between them. CDR3 region: CASSRPGGGDTQYF. In DNA, the CDR3 is TGTGCCAGCAGCAGGCCCGGGGGTGGAGATACGCAGTATTTT. Supplemented by reference TRBV5-4 and TRBJ2-3, the full variable domain reads ETGVTQSPTHLIKTRGQQVTLRCSSQSGHNTVSWYQQALGQGPQFIFQYYREEENGRGNFPPRFSGLQFPNYSSELNVNALELDDSALYLCASSRPGGGDTQYFGPGTRLTVL.

V gene TRBV9 combines with J gene TRBJ2-3; a weak D match, TRBD2 (5 bases). Trimming shortened V by 0 bases and J by 3 bases, and 14 bases separated the two germline ends. Germline CDR1 reads SGDLS; CDR2 reads YYNGEE. The CDR3 runs 16 residues. CDR3 nucleotides: TGTGCCAGCAGCGTAGAGGACTCCCCCCCGACAGATACGCAGTATTTT. This encodes CASSVEDSPPTDTQYF.

The chain is built from TRBV4-2 and TRBJ1-4; weak D call: TRBD1 (5 bases). The ends were cut back, 1 base at V and 2 bases at J, with 8 bases in the middle. The CDR3 runs 15 residues. CDR1 and CDR2 from the germline V gene are LGHNA and YNFKEQ. The CDR3 DNA is TGTGCCAGCAGCCAAGTTGGGGGGACTAATGAAAAACTGTTTTTT. Its protein is CASSQVGGTNEKLFF.

The J gene is TRBJ1-1, the V gene TRBV27; D gene ambiguous. Germline CDR1 reads MNHEY; CDR2 reads SMNVEV (reference sequence). Trimming cost V 11 bases and J 0 bases, with 13 bases left between them. This CDR3 is built from 13 residues. The CDR3 coding sequence is TGTGCCTCAAGGCTGAGGATGAACACTGAAGCTTTCTTT. The encoded protein is CASRLRMNTEAFF.

The chain is built from TRBV27 and TRBJ2-7; 7 nucleotides line up with TRBD1. With V trimmed by 9 bases and J by 5 bases, 10 bases remained unmatched. CDR1 and CDR2 from the germline V gene are MNHEY and SMNVEV (reference sequence). The CDR3 covers 13 residues. CDR3 amino acids: CASQTGPTHEQYF. The CDR3, as DNA: TGTGCCAGTCAGACAGGGCCGACCCACGAGCAGTACTTC.